What follows describes a single T cell receptor (beta chain). This clone was counted a single time. Its cognate antigen has yet to be identified. Qualities for individual bases were not recorded, and no much larger clone is one base off. The protocol used for the library was the immunoSEQ multiplex PCR assay. For the multiplex PCR, a mixture combining 60 forward primers for TCR Vbeta segments and 13 reverse primers for TCR Jbeta segments was used. Amplification of the CDR3 region of rearranged TCR beta genes was performed with a multiplex PCR assay on genomic DNA. The Illumina HiSeq System was used to sequence the amplified TCR beta libraries as 87-base-pair reads. The study's own analysis went as follows. Across the 670 or so repertoires, a later analysis counted 60 million to 90 million unique TCR beta chains, some 11 million of which were shared by at least two donors. Raw reads were error-corrected and collapsed into unique sequences by a nearest-neighbor algorithm in which closely related sequences were merged to remove PCR and sequencing errors. Alignment of CDR3 sequences to IMGT reference sequences was used to assign V, D and J gene segments. For a sequence to be retained, a match of at least six nucleotides to both a V gene segment and a J gene segment was required. A rearrangement counted as productive if the CDR3 had no stop codons and remained in frame with V and J, and every other rearrangement counted as non-productive. CDR3 was defined according to IMGT convention as the region running from the second conserved V-encoded cysteine to the conserved J-encoded phenylalanine. The earlier analysis of a few hundred of the donors excluded sequences that lacked an unambiguous match to a single V gene segment. In an earlier analysis of 450 to 700 of the donors, V segments were called functional above 56.7% productive rearrangements and were called segregating when the between-donor standard deviation exceeded 5%. A statistical classification framework was built for diagnosing cytomegalovirus status from the catalog of TCR beta chain sequences. A later analysis assigned V and J genes by comparing TCR nucleotide sequences with IMGT/GENE-DB human TR gene sequences. A later analysis assigned CDR3 sequences and most-parsimonious VDJ recombination scenarios with the TCRdist pipeline. A later analysis defined each TCR beta chain by its CDR3 amino acid sequence plus V-gene family, and excluded reads lacking a unique V-gene family. A later analysis removed 500 to 600 highly shared, low-generation-probability nucleotide sequences to deal with suspected cross-contamination and a sequencing artifact. In a later analysis, a clonal expansion index was calculated for each public chain from normalized within-repertoire ranks of inferred template counts. In a later analysis, generation probabilities were computed with a VDJ recombination model fitted to out-of-frame rearrangements, and the resulting probabilities were checked against IGoR. A later analysis scored TCR-TCR, TCR-HLA and TCR-CMV co-occurrence with hypergeometric tests, applying a repertoire-size bias correction to TCR pairs. False discovery rates were estimated in a later analysis by permuting HLA or CMV assignments 20 times. In a later analysis, co-occurring TCRs were grouped using DBSCAN, with TCRdist sequence similarity added in when clustering inside HLA-allele-positive subsets. Co-occurrence clustering excluded repertoires with fewer than 30,000 or more than 120,000 public chains, plus five with anomalous nucleotide sharing. The table comes from immuneACCESS by way of TCRdb, which keeps in-frame sequences with V and J called. Part of the clones is missing from these tables; in studies checked, under half for an unresolved V gene and the rest for unknown reasons. The V and J calls and clone size are taken from that table; D and trimming were inferred from the DNA. In all, the sample holds around 35,000 clones, and roughly 79% of those were seen once. Together, the top ten hold about 10% of the sample.

This sample was included in a study of cytomegalovirus exposure and HLA in healthy donors (dated by TCRdb to the late 2010s). For context, the study as a whole: An earlier analysis of some 500 of the donors reported more than 250 Gb of sequence data and more than 90 million unique TCR beta sequences from about 200 million T cells. Around 330 gigabases of sequencing data and approximately 92 million unique TCR sequences made up an early release that covered approximately 650 HLA-typed donors. Of the 300 to 450 genotyped donors, about 84% fell in the genetic ancestry cluster associated with self-reported Caucasian donors. The aim of the study was to test whether cataloging public T cell receptors could identify signatures of past pathogen exposure. The study profiled the T cell repertoires of under 700 subjects by immunosequencing and related them to cytomegalovirus serostatus. A separate validation cohort of 100 to 150 different subjects was used in addition to the roughly 670-subject first cohort. The study combined high-throughput TCR immunosequencing, statistical association of individual TCRs with disease status, and machine learning to predict cytomegalovirus infection status. A later analysis re-analyzed previously published TCR beta repertoires from about 600 donors and added high-resolution HLA genotyping to study TCR occurrence patterns. The later analysis used no new phenotypic data to find candidate immune exposures, relying instead on TCR beta sequences and their occurrence across donors. To decide whether each TCR beta V gene segment behaved as functional or pseudogenic, an earlier analysis of some 600 of the donors relied on high-throughput TCR beta sequencing. Alongside the repertoire data, information on donor age, sex, ethnicity and CMV serostatus was compiled. A later genetic analysis used genome-wide SNP genotypes for 398 of the 666 donors, treating that subset as a discovery cohort. All discovery cohort repertoires had been generated using a single sequencing platform. HLA typing included class I and class II loci at four-digit resolution. The number of donors typed differed by locus, with 629-630 for A, B, C, DRB1 and DQB1, 522 for DQA1, 600 to 610 for DPA1, and around 450 for DPB1. A few DR-DQ haplotypes were handled as single units for association and clustering because linkage in the cohort was strong. Among some 400 genotyped donors of the cohort, an average of roughly 230,000 unique TCR beta nucleotide sequences was sequenced per donor, of which approximately 19% were non-productive.

The cohort comprised hundreds of healthy bone marrow donors. At the time of sampling, all cohort members were nominally healthy, though unrecorded immune exposures were likely present. The donor was CMV seronegative and was included in the group of several hundred seronegative cohort members. A peripheral blood sample was provided by each donor, and peripheral blood mononuclear cells were used for TCR beta sequencing. The Qiagen DNeasy Blood Extraction Kit was used to extract genomic DNA from the blood cell samples. Study-level results and caveats: While some public TCRs were present in many individuals, most TCR sequences turned up only very rarely across donors. CMV serostatus was the only immune exposure information available for the cohort. A total of some 180 TCR beta chains were listed by the study as associated with cytomegalovirus. When HLA alleles, especially DR and DQ, strongly co-occurred, TCR associations were difficult to assign to individual alleles. Because HLA typing was unavailable for some donors at each locus, only the typed subset was used in association tests. Presence/absence analyses assumed roughly uniform sequencing depth across donors, an assumption that may not hold. Compared with equally common non-associated chains, HLA-associated TCR beta chains in a later analysis were more clonally expanded and had lower generation probabilities. A few of the identified cytomegalovirus-associated TCR beta chains were confirmed in vitro to be specific for cytomegalovirus antigens. In a later analysis, the rate of TCR association differed among HLA loci, with DRB1 alleles having the most associated TCRs and HLA-C alleles having the fewest. The authors suggested that the approach could potentially be extended to other disease states and immunological phenotypes. An association between a missense DCLRE1C variant and V-gene and J-gene trimming of TCR beta chains was found in a later genetic analysis and replicated in an independent cohort. According to a later analysis, parvovirus B19, influenza, CMV and Epstein-Barr virus appeared linked to several top co-occurrence clusters. The classifier was reported to diagnose cytomegalovirus status with high specificity and sensitivity in both the original cohort and the validation cohort. A further reported finding was that TCR beta sequences accurately predicted the HLA-A and HLA-B alleles for most subjects in the first cohort. A later analysis found that most CMV-associated TCR beta chains appeared HLA-restricted, with HLA associations seemingly driven largely by CMV exposure. In an earlier analysis of 587 of the donors, most TCR beta V segments appeared in productive rearrangements about 87% or about 30% of the time, broadly matching IMGT annotations. The earlier analysis of about 600 of the donors excluded some 15 rarely observed V segments, including chromosome 9 orphons, because counts were too low. The sequencing pipeline was judged likely to have produced a cluster of highly shared sequence variants as a technical artifact. According to a later genetic analysis, donors in an Asian-associated ancestry cluster had fewer N-insertions in productive TCRs than the roughly 670-donor mean. This cohort had only TCR beta chains sequenced, and the lack of alpha or paired-chain data limited which features could be detected. Correlated functional status among segregating V segments might be attributable to linkage disequilibrium, but an unknown experimental factor could not be ruled out. In a later analysis, 16,951 TCR beta sequences were associated with specific HLA alleles at a false discovery rate of 0.05.

The sample taken for sequencing was PBMCs. The receptor's source is a woman aged 35 to 49 in good health and CMV-seronegative.

CDR3 sequence: CASRLTNGNTIYF. The nucleotide sequence is TGCGCCAGCAGATTGACAAATGGAAACACCATATATTTT. The V and J genes are TRBV10-2 and TRBJ1-3, with no confident D gene call. The CDR3 runs 13 residues from the cysteine to the phenylalanine. Just CDR3 DNA is preserved here, 39 bases in frame from base 1. The germline V gene yields WSHSY for CDR1 and SAAADI for CDR2. Relative to germline, V is 6 bases shorter and J is 3 bases shorter, with 9 bases between their ends.